The 2 T cell receptor beta chains below were found in one sample sequenced in a study of T cell changes during pregnancy in multiple sclerosis. Repertoires were generated with immunoSEQ multiplex PCR, while TCRdb's copy carries only in-frame clones and drops some. The table records about 27,000 clones, around nine tenths of them present only once. Sample: CD8+ T cells from peripheral blood mononuclear cells, taken in the first trimester of pregnancy. These TCRs come from a female donor in good health, enrolled as a control in a pregnancy study.

The chain employs TRBV5-1 and TRBJ2-7; TRBD1 matches 10 bases. This CDR3 has 13 residues. From germline, CDR1 is SGHRS and CDR2 YFSETQ. J was trimmed by 3 bases and V by 7 bases; bases with no gene match: 4. CDR3 protein: CASGTGVNYEQYF. As DNA, the CDR3 is TGCGCCAGCGGGACAGGGGTCAACTACGAGCAGTACTTC.

The gene calls are TRBV5-1 and TRBJ2-1; D is unresolved. V shed 0 bases and J shed 13 bases, with 8 bases lying between them. Germline CDR1 reads SGHRS; CDR2 reads YFSETQ. The CDR3 totals 11 residues. Written as DNA, the CDR3 is TGCGCCAGCAGCTTGGGGCCAAATCAGTTCTTC. It codes for CASSLGPNQFF.